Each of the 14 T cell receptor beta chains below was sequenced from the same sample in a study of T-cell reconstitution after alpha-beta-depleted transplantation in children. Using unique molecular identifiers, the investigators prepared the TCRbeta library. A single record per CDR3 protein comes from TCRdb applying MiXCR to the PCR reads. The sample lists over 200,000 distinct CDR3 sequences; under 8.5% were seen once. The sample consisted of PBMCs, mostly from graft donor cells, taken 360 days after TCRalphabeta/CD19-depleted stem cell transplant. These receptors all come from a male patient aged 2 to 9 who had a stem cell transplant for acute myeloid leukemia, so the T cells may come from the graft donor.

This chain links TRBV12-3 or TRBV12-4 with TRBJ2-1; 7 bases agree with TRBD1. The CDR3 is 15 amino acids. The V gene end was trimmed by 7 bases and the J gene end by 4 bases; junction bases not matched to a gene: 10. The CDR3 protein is CASKTADRSYNEQFF. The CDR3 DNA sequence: TGTGCCAGCAAAACTGCGGACAGGTCGTACAATGAGCAGTTCTTC.

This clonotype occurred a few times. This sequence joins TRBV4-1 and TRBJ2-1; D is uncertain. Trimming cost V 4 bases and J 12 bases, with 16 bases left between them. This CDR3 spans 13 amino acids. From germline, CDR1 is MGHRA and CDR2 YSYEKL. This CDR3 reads CASSLRIRTVQFF. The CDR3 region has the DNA TGCGCCAGCAGCCTCCGGATCCGGACCGTGCAGTTCTTC.

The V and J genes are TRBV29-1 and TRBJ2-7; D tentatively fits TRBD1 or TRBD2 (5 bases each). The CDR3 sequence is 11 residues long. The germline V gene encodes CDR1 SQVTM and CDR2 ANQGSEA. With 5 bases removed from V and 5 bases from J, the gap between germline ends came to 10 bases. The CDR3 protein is CSVFRDHEQYF. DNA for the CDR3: TGCAGCGTTTTCAGGGACCACGAGCAGTACTTC.

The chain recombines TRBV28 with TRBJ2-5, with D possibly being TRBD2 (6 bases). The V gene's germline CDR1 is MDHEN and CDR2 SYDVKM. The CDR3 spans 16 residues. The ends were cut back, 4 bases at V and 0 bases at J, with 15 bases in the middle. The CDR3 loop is CASSSGGSGDQETQYF. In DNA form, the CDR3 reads TGTGCCAGCAGTTCAGGTGGTAGCGGAGACCAAGAGACCCAGTACTTC.

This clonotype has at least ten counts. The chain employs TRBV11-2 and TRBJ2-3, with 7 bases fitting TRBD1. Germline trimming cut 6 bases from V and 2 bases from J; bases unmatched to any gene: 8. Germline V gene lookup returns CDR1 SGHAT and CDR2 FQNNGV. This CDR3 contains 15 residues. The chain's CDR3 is CASRPGQQITDTQYF. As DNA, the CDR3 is TGTGCCAGCAGACCGGGACAGCAAATCACAGATACGCAGTATTTT.

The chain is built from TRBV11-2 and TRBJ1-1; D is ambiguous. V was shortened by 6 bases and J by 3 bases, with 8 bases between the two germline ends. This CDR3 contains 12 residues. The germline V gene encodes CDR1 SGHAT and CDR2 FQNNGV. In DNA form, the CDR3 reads TGTGCCAGCAGTCAACGTTACACTGAAGCTTTCTTT. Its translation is CASSQRYTEAFF.

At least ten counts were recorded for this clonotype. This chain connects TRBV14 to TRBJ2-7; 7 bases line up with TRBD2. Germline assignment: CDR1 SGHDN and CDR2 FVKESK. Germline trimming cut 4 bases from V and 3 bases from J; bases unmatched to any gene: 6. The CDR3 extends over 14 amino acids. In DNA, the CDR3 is TGTGCCAGCAGCCCATGGCGGGGGTACTACGAGCAGTACTTC. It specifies CASSPWRGYYEQYF.

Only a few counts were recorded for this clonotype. The CDR3: CAISDSGGVPDTQYF. The CDR3 DNA sequence: TGTGCCATCAGTGATAGCGGGGGGGTGCCAGATACGCAGTATTTT. This chain links TRBV10-3 with TRBJ2-3; 11 nucleotides align to TRBD2. V lost 3 bases, J lost 4 bases, and 3 bases stayed unmatched. This CDR3 is 15 amino acids long. Germline CDR1 and CDR2: ENHRY and SYGVKD.

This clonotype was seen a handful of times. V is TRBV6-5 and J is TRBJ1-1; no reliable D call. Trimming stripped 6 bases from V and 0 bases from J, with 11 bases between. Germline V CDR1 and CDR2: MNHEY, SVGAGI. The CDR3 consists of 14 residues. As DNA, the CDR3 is TGTGCCAGCAGGAGAGGACCCATGAACACTGAAGCTTTCTTT. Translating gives CASRRGPMNTEAFF.

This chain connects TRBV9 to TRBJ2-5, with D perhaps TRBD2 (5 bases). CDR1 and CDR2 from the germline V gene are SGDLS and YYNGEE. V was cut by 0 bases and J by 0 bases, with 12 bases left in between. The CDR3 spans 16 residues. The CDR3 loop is CASSVEGLADQETQYF. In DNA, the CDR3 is TGTGCCAGCAGCGTAGAAGGCCTAGCAGACCAAGAGACCCAGTACTTC.

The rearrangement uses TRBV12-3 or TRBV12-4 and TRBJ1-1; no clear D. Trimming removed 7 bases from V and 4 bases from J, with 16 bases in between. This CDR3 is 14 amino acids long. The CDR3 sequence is CASTSSVYFTEAFF. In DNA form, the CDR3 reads TGTGCCAGCACCTCGTCGGTCTATTTCACTGAAGCTTTCTTT.

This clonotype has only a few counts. CDR3 region: CASSSGQGNEKLFF. CDR3 bases: TGTGCCAGCAGCTCAGGACAGGGTAATGAAAAACTGTTTTTT. The chain uses TRBV7-6 and TRBJ1-4; the match to TRBD1 covers 8 bases. After removal of 4 bases from V and 4 bases from J, the junction contained 2 bases not matched to a gene. There are 14 residues in the CDR3. Germline CDR1 and CDR2: SGHVS and FNYEAQ. Complete variable domain (other parts from reference TRBV7-6 and TRBJ1-4): GAGVSQSPRYKVTKRGQDVALRCDPISGHVSLYWYRQALGQGPEFLTYFNYEAQQDKSGLPNDRFSAERPEGSISTLTIQRTEQRDSAMYRCASSSGQGNEKLFFGSGTQLSVL.

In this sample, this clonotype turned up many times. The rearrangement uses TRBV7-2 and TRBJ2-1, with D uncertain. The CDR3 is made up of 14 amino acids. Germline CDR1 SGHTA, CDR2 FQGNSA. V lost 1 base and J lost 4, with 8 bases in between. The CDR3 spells CASSLVLGYNEQFF. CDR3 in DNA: TGTGCCAGCAGCTTAGTATTGGGTTACAATGAGCAGTTCTTC. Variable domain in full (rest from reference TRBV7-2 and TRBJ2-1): GAGVSQSPSNKVTEKGKDVELRCDPISGHTALYWYRQSLGQGLEFLIYFQGNSAPDKSGLPSDRFSAERTGGSVSTLTIQRTQQEDSAVYLCASSLVLGYNEQFFGPGTRLTVL.

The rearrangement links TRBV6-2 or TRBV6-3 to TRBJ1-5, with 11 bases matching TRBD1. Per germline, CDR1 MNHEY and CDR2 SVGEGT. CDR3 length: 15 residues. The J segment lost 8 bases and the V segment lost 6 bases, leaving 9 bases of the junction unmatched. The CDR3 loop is CASRTGQGARKPQHF. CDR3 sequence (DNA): TGTGCCAGCAGAACTGGACAGGGGGCGAGAAAGCCCCAGCATTTT.